The clone carrying this T cell receptor beta chain was found once. Measured with immunoSEQ multiplex PCR; TCRdb has only the in-frame clones, and not every one. The sample lists tens of thousands of clones, approximately 90% occurring once. These data come from a study of T cells in localized non-small cell lung cancer. The trim removed 2 bases at V and 4 bases at J, leaving 1 base unmatched. CDR3 length: 14 amino acids. Germline V gene data show CDR1 as MRHNA and CDR2 as SNTAGT. This sequence originates from a man aged 35 to 70 with stage I squamous cell lung carcinoma. This chain joins TRBV6-4 and TRBJ2-3; 9 bases are a match to TRBD1. Sequenced here: peripheral blood, sampled before any cancer treatment. CDR3 nucleotide sequence: TGTGCCAGCAGTGACGGGACAGGGCCAGATACGCAGTATTTT. Amino acids: CASSDGTGPDTQYF.